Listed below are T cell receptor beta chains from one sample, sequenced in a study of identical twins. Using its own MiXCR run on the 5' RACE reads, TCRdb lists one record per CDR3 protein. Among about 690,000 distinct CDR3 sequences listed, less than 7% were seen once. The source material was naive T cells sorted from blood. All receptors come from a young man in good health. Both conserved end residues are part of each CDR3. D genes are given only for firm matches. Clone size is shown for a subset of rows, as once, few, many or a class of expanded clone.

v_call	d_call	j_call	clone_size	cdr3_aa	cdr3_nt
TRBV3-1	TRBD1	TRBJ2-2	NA	CASSQLGTGGPTGELFF	TGTGCCAGCAGCCAACTAGGGACAGGGGGTCCCACCGGGGAGCTGTTTTTT
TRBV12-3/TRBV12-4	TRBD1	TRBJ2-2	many	CASSSPQGAANTGELFF	TGTGCCAGCAGTTCCCCCCAGGGGGCAGCGAACACCGGGGAGCTGTTTTTT
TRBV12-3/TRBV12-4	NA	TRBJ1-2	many	CASSLHSSNYGYTF	TGTGCCAGCAGTTTGCACAGTTCTAACTATGGCTACACCTTC
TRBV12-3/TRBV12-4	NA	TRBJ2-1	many	CASSPFTGYPYNEQFF	TGTGCCAGCAGTCCCTTCACAGGGTATCCCTACAATGAGCAGTTCTTC
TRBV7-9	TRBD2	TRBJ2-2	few	CASSSPSGTTGAGELFF	TGTGCCAGCAGCTCTCCTAGCGGGACAACCGGGGCCGGGGAGCTGTTTTTT
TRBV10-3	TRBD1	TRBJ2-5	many	CAISAGQQETQYF	TGTGCCATCAGTGCGGGACAGCAAGAGACCCAGTACTTC
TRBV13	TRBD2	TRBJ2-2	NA	CASNPATSGSTGELFF	TGTGCCAGCAACCCCGCAACTAGCGGGAGTACCGGGGAGCTGTTTTTT
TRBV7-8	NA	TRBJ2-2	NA	CASTGPTGELFF	TGTGCCAGCACGGGACCCACCGGGGAGCTGTTTTTT
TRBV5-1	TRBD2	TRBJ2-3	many	CASSLKIAGGPVAIDTQYF	TGCGCCAGCAGCTTGAAAATAGCGGGAGGCCCCGTTGCCATAGATACGCAGTATTTT
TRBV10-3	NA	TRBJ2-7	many	CATAEGSTKQYF	TGTGCCACCGCCGAAGGGAGCACGAAGCAGTACTTC
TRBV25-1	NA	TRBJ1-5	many	CASSLGDTNQPQHF	TGTGCCAGCAGTTTAGGGGACACCAATCAGCCCCAGCATTTT
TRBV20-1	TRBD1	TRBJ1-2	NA	CSARDQRTGVANYGYTF	TGCAGTGCTAGAGATCAACGGACAGGGGTCGCTAACTATGGCTACACCTTC
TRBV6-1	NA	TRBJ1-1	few	CASAKQGISTEAFF	TGTGCCAGCGCTAAACAGGGCATAAGCACTGAAGCTTTCTTT
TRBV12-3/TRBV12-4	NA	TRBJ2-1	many	CASSLMDGGAQFF	TGTGCCAGCAGTTTAATGGATGGCGGGGCCCAGTTCTTC
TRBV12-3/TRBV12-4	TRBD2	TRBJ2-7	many	CASSPGLAQGGHEQYF	TGTGCCAGCAGCCCAGGACTAGCCCAAGGGGGACACGAGCAGTACTTC
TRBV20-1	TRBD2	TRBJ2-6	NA	CSASGGGTGANVLTF	TGCAGTGCTAGTGGGGGGGGTACTGGGGCCAACGTCCTGACTTTC
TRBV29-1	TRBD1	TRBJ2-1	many	CSVEGITGQGSNEQFF	TGCAGCGTTGAAGGAATTACGGGACAGGGGTCCAATGAGCAGTTCTTC